This is a list of T cell receptor beta chains from one sample in a study of OX40 agonist ivuxolimab in advanced cancers. Libraries were prepared by immunoSEQ multiplex PCR; TCRdb keeps only in-frame clonotypes and omits some of them. Among around 63,000 clones listed, roughly 85% were seen once. Here the sequenced sample was CD4+ or CD8+ T cells sorted from blood, taken in a trial of the OX40 agonist ivuxolimab. Receptors were obtained from an adult with an advanced solid tumor such as melanoma, head and neck, liver or kidney cancer. Each CDR3 is given with its conserved first and last residue. Fields, in order: J gene, D gene, clone size, V gene, CDR3 protein, CDR3 DNA. A D gene is named only where the DNA matches it firmly. Rows may omit the clone size; those that give it use once, few, many or a size class.

>TRBJ1-3|NA|NA|TRBV5-4
CASSQDGISGNTIYF
TGTGCCAGCAGCCAAGACGGAATCTCTGGAAACACCATATATTTT
>TRBJ1-2|TRBD1|NA|TRBV19
CASNEGAPSGYTF
TGTGCCAGTAACGAGGGGGCTCCGAGTGGCTACACCTTC
>TRBJ2-1|TRBD2|NA|TRBV11-3
CASSSSGRAPYNEQFF
TGTGCCAGCAGCAGTAGCGGGAGGGCCCCCTACAATGAGCAGTTCTTC
>TRBJ2-5|NA|NA|TRBV20-1
CSAGVLETQYF
TGCAGTGCTGGAGTATTAGAGACCCAGTACTTC
>TRBJ1-2|NA|NA|TRBV28
CASSTTGSIYGYTF
TGTGCCAGCAGTACGACAGGCTCGATCTATGGCTACACCTTC
>TRBJ1-5|TRBD1|NA|TRBV2
CASSAGQGDQPQHF
TGTGCCAGCAGTGCTGGACAGGGGGATCAGCCCCAGCATTTT
>TRBJ2-4|TRBD1|NA|TRBV28
CASSLPRTGPNIQYF
TGTGCCAGCAGTTTACCAAGGACAGGGCCGAACATTCAGTACTTC
>TRBJ1-2|NA|NA|TRBV7-9
CASSSDYYGYTF
TGTGCCAGCAGCTCCGACTACTATGGCTACACCTTC
>TRBJ2-3|TRBD2|few|TRBV9
CASSDVNGRAIDTQYF
TGTGCCAGCAGCGATGTCAACGGGAGGGCCATAGATACGCAGTATTTT
>TRBJ2-1|NA|NA|TRBV21-1
CASSRKREGAYNEQFF
TGTGCCAGCAGCAGAAAGCGGGAGGGCGCTTACAATGAGCAGTTCTTC
>TRBJ2-6|NA|NA|TRBV5-5
CASSLGVSGANVLTF
TGTGCCAGCAGCTTGGGAGTTTCTGGGGCCAACGTCCTGACTTTC
>TRBJ2-7|NA|NA|TRBV14
CASSRDWGKQYF
TGTGCCAGCAGCCGGGACTGGGGGAAGCAGTACTTC
>TRBJ2-6|NA|NA|TRBV4-1
CASSQVGLGSGANVLTF
TGCGCCAGCAGCCAGGTAGGGTTAGGCTCTGGGGCCAACGTCCTGACTTTC
>TRBJ1-5|TRBD1|NA|TRBV5-1
CASSFSGGLQPQHF
TGCGCCAGCAGCTTTTCAGGGGGGCTTCAGCCCCAGCATTTT
>TRBJ1-1|TRBD1|once|TRBV30
CACTQGFGPMNTEAFF
TGTGCCTGTACACAGGGGTTCGGCCCAATGAACACTGAAGCTTTCTTT
>TRBJ2-7|TRBD2|NA|TRBV10-3
CAISDSGRAPEQYF
TGTGCCATCAGTGACAGTGGGAGGGCGCCCGAGCAGTACTTC
>TRBJ2-3|TRBD2|NA|TRBV5-4
CASSLVTSGASTDTQYF
TGTGCCAGCAGCTTGGTCACTAGCGGAGCGAGCACAGATACGCAGTATTTT
>TRBJ1-6|TRBD1|NA|TRBV30
CAWSLTGAGSPLHF
TGTGCCTGGAGCCTAACAGGGGCAGGTTCACCCCTCCACTTT
>TRBJ2-7|NA|NA|TRBV18
CASSPQGVRDEQYF
TGTGCCAGCTCACCACAGGGCGTTAGGGACGAGCAGTACTTC
>TRBJ1-1|NA|NA|TRBV25-1
CASSQGTDTEAFF
TGTGCCAGCAGTCAGGGTACGGACACTGAAGCTTTCTTT
>TRBJ2-3|NA|NA|TRBV5-1
CASSSQGGADTQYF
TGCGCCAGCAGCTCTCAGGGGGGCGCAGATACGCAGTATTTT
>TRBJ2-2|NA|once|TRBV28
CASSLPERLGELFF
TGTGCCAGCAGTTTACCAGAGAGGCTCGGGGAGCTGTTTTTT
>TRBJ2-7|NA|once|TRBV19
CASRDSATHEQYF
TGTGCCAGTAGAGACAGTGCTACCCACGAGCAGTACTTC
>TRBJ2-1|TRBD2|NA|TRBV7-3
CASSSRASGRAGWNEQFF
TGTGCCAGCAGCTCAAGGGCTAGCGGGAGGGCCGGGTGGAATGAGCAGTTCTTC
>TRBJ1-6|NA|once|TRBV5-4
CASSREGNSPLHF
TGTGCCAGCAGTCGGGAAGGGAATTCACCCCTCCACTTT
>TRBJ2-7|NA|NA|TRBV5-1
CASSLAGPSYEQYF
TGCGCCAGCAGCTTGGCGGGCCCGTCCTACGAGCAGTACTTC
>TRBJ2-3|NA|NA|TRBV9
CASSVDGSTDTQYF
TGTGCCAGCAGCGTAGACGGGTCCACAGATACGCAGTATTTT
>TRBJ1-5|TRBD1|few|TRBV2
CASSGTGGEDQPQHF
TGTGCCAGCAGTGGAACAGGGGGCGAGGATCAGCCCCAGCATTTT
>TRBJ2-5|TRBD2|NA|TRBV7-2
CASSLASSGSMRETQYF
TGTGCCAGCAGCTTAGCTTCTAGCGGGAGTATGAGAGAGACCCAGTACTTC
>TRBJ2-2|NA|NA|TRBV7-3
CASSFEGVANTGELFF
TGTGCCAGCAGCTTCGAGGGGGTTGCGAACACCGGGGAGCTGTTTTTT
>TRBJ2-3|TRBD2|NA|TRBV19
CASSGSGSSTDTQYF
TGTGCCAGTAGTGGGAGCGGGAGTAGCACAGATACGCAGTATTTT
>TRBJ1-5|NA|NA|TRBV2
CASSELGDSGNQPQHF
TGTGCCAGCAGTGAATTAGGAGACAGTGGCAATCAGCCCCAGCATTTT
>TRBJ1-2|NA|once|TRBV5-1
CASSGAAGANYGYTF
TGCGCCAGCAGCGGTGCGGCAGGGGCTAACTATGGCTACACCTTC
>TRBJ1-5|NA|NA|TRBV15
CATSSPRGDFNQPQHF
TGTGCCACCAGCAGTCCCAGAGGGGATTTCAATCAGCCCCAGCATTTT
>TRBJ1-4|TRBD1|NA|TRBV27
CASSSYGQGPNEKLFF
TGTGCCAGCAGTTCGTATGGACAGGGGCCTAATGAAAAACTGTTTTTT
>TRBJ2-1|NA|NA|TRBV5-4
CASSPSVLGNEQFF
TGTGCCAGCAGCCCGAGCGTACTGGGGAATGAGCAGTTCTTC
>TRBJ1-6|NA|NA|TRBV21-1
CASSGGGDNSPLHF
TGTGCCAGCAGCGGAGGGGGGGATAATTCACCCCTCCACTTT
>TRBJ2-7|TRBD1|NA|TRBV29-1
CSVTGGQGKVWPYEQYF
TGCAGCGTCACAGGGGGACAGGGGAAGGTGTGGCCCTACGAGCAGTACTTC
>TRBJ1-5|TRBD1|NA|TRBV5-4
CASSLRDRPSQPQHF
TGTGCCAGCAGCTTAAGGGACAGGCCGAGTCAGCCCCAGCATTTT
>TRBJ2-2|TRBD2|NA|TRBV19
CASSEWTSDGELFF
TGTGCCAGTAGCGAATGGACTAGCGACGGGGAGCTGTTTTTT
>TRBJ2-2|TRBD2|once|TRBV18
CASSPLYGTSGNTGELFF
TGTGCCAGCTCACCACTATACGGGACTAGTGGAAACACCGGGGAGCTGTTTTTT
>TRBJ2-1|TRBD2|NA|TRBV11-3
CASSLTSGGYNEQFF
TGTGCCAGCAGCTTGACTAGCGGGGGATACAATGAGCAGTTCTTC
>TRBJ2-3|NA|NA|TRBV6-6
CASSYSDTQYF
TGTGCCAGCAGTTATTCAGATACGCAGTATTTT